These T cell receptor beta chains were read from a single sample in a study of post-analysis software for immune sequencing data. A single record per CDR3 protein comes from TCRdb applying MiXCR to the PCR reads. The data hold hundreds of thousands of distinct CDR3 sequences, with approximately 59% observed a single time. What was sequenced was blood. These receptors all come from a girl aged 2-10 years with multiple sclerosis. Both conserved end residues are trimmed from each CDR3. A D gene is named only where the DNA matches it firmly.

d_call | cdr3_length | v_call | cdr3_aa
NA | 13 | TRBV4-2 | ASSQDLRDVHGYT
TRBD2 | 12 | TRBV20-1 | SAMTREGLETQY
NA | 11 | TRBV6-5 | ASRRQYQETQY
NA | 13 | TRBV7-9 | ASSYKSSSTDEQF
TRBD2 | 13 | TRBV15 | ATSRLAGGPETQY
NA | 13 | TRBV4-2 | ASSQVTGPNEKLF
NA | 11 | TRBV28 | ASEGAVQETQY
TRBD2 | 13 | TRBV4-2 | ASSPAGLADYEQY
TRBD2 | 15 | TRBV7-9 | ASSPRTSGTSYNEQF
NA | 13 | TRBV15 | ATSREAQGHDEQY
TRBD1 | 13 | TRBV28 | ASSLPDRVPETQY
TRBD1 | 11 | TRBV28 | ASLRGQGHEQF
TRBD2 | 14 | TRBV5-5 | ASSRGTSGAGETQY
NA | 13 | TRBV27 | ASSLYSGRWNEQF
TRBD1 | 12 | TRBV12-3/TRBV12-4 | ASRGQGAPFEQY
NA | 11 | TRBV7-2 | ASSLTTRETQY
NA | 13 | TRBV18 | ASSPQLGANTEAF
NA | 10 | TRBV18 | ASSPGDYEQY
NA | 13 | TRBV3-1 | ASSHLLNPNTEAF
TRBD2 | 16 | TRBV7-6 | ASSSTFSRGVNTDTQY